This T cell receptor (beta chain) was recorded in a study of T cells in Graves' hyperthyroidism and ophthalmopathy. Study conclusions and caveats: The model forecast ophthalmopathy, anticipating it by a median about 7 months before onset.

TCR beta CDR3 regions were amplified from RNA. In the first-round RT-PCR of the TCR CDR3, the HTBI primer set was used. In TCRdb, the multiplex PCR reads were re-called with MiXCR into one record per CDR3 protein. The sample lists roughly 720,000 distinct CDR3 sequences, roughly 17% occurring once. The V segment lost 5 bases and the J segment 4 bases; nucleotides outside the gene matches: 8. There are 16 residues in the CDR3. Germline values: CDR1 SNHLY, CDR2 FYNNEI. Investigators excluded patients with uncontrolled infection, other autoimmune disease, pregnancy or lactation. Diagnoses were established using clinical symptoms, serum thyroxine and TRAb, thyroid ultrasound and orbital computed tomography. Many counts were recorded for this clonotype. No antigen is known for it.

Sequencing was done on a sample of blood. This clonotype originated in a man over 45 with Graves' hyperthyroidism. This chain links TRBV2 with TRBJ1-2; 12 nucleotides agree with TRBD1. CDR3 DNA: TGTGCCAGCAGTCGGGACAGGGGGCGTGAAGGCTATGGCTACACCTTC. Its protein product is CASSRDRGREGYGYTF. The variable domain in full, completed from reference TRBV2 and TRBJ1-2, reads EPEVTQTPSHQVTQMGQEVILRCVPISNHLYFYWYRQILGQKVEFLVSFYNNEISEKSEIFDDQFSVERPDGSNFTLKIRSTKLEDSAMYFCASSRDRGREGYGYTFGSGTRLTVV.